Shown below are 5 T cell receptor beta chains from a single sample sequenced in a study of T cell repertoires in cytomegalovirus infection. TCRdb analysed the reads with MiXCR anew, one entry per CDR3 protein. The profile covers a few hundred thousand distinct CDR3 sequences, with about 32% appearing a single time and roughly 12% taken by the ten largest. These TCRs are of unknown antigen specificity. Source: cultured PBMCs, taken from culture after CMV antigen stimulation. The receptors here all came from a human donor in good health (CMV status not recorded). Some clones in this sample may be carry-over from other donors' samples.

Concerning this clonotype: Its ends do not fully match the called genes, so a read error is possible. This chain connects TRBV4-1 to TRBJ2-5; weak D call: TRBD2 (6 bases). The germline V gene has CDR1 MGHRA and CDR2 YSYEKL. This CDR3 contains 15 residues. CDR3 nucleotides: TGTGCCAGCAGCCAGGGCGCGGCGGGACAAGAGACCCAGTACTTC. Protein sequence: CASSQGAAGQETQYF.

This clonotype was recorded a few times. The CDR3 DNA sequence: TGTGCCAGCAGTTTGCTAGCGGGACGTCGGACCGGGGAGCTGTTTTTT. Residues: CASSLLAGRRTGELFF. The chain carries TRBV27 and TRBJ2-2; 9 bases are shared with TRBD2. Germline V lookup: CDR1 MNHEY, CDR2 SMNVEV (reference sequence). The CDR3 runs 16 residues. With V trimmed by 3 bases and J by 5 bases, 7 bases remained unmatched.

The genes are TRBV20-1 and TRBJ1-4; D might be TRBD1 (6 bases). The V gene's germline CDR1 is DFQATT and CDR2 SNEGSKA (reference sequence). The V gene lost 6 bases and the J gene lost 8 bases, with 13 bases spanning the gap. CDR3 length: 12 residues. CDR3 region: CSASGQGEKLFF. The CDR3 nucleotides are TGCAGTGCGTCGGGCCAGGGGGAAAAACTGTTTTTT.

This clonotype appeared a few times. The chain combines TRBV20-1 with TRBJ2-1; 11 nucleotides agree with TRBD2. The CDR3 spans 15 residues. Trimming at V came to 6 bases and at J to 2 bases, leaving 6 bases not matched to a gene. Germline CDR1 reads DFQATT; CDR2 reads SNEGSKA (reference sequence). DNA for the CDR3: TGCAGTGCCGCCCAACTAGCGGGAGCCTACAATGAGCAGTTCTTC. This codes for CSAAQLAGAYNEQFF.

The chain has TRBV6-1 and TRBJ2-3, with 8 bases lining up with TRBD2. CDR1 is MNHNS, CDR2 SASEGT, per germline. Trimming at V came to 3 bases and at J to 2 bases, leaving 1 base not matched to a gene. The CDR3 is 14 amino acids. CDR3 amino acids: CASSERGATDTQYF. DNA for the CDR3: TGTGCCAGCAGTGAGCGGGGGGCCACAGATACGCAGTATTTT.